A single sample is the source of the 9 T cell receptor beta chains below, sequenced in a study of cytomegalovirus exposure and HLA in healthy donors. PCR involved 60 Vbeta and 13 Jbeta primers. Using immunoSEQ multiplex PCR, the repertoire was profiled, and TCRdb retains in-frame clones only, with some absent. There are about 130,000 clones in the sample; 75% to 90% occur only once, and around 18% lies in the top ten. The specimen was PBMCs. These receptor sequences come from a man aged 18 to 35 in good health and CMV-seropositive.

DNA of the CDR3: TGCGCCAGCAGCCAAGAGGCAGGGCCTCCCGGGGAGCTGTTTTTT. Translated, it gives CASSQEAGPPGELFF. V usage is TRBV4-1 and J usage is TRBJ2-2, with a tentative D call TRBD1 (5 bases). Between the trimmed V and J ends, which lost 0 bases and 6 bases, there was a span of 11 bases. The CDR3 is made up of 15 amino acids. The germline gives CDR1 MGHRA, CDR2 YSYEKL.

V gene TRBV4-1 combines with J gene TRBJ2-5, with D perhaps TRBD1 (5 bases). CDR1 and CDR2 from the germline V gene are MGHRA and YSYEKL. The V end was cut by 5 bases, the J end by 4 bases, with 17 bases between. The CDR3 consists of 15 residues. The CDR3: CASSWGRVERETQYF. The DNA of the CDR3 is TGCGCCAGCAGCTGGGGCAGGGTGGAGCGAGAGACCCAGTACTTC.

The chain carries TRBV5-1 and TRBJ2-7, with TRBD1 as a possible D gene (6 bases). The V gene lost 4 bases and the J gene lost 1 base, with 9 bases spanning the gap. There are 13 residues in the CDR3. Germline values: CDR1 SGHRS, CDR2 YFSETQ. The CDR3 sequence is CASSPDRSYEQYF. CDR3 nucleotides: TGCGCCAGCAGCCCCGACAGGTCCTACGAGCAGTACTTC. The whole variable domain, remainder taken from reference TRBV5-1 and TRBJ2-7, is KAGVTQTPRYLIKTRGQQVTLSCSPISGHRSVSWYQQTPGQGLQFLFEYFSETQRNKGNFPGRFSGRQFSNSRSEMNVSTLELGDSALYLCASSPDRSYEQYFGPGTRLTVT.

V is TRBV28 and J is TRBJ1-2; D is unclear. The CDR3 is 13 residues long. The V gene's germline CDR1 is MDHEN and CDR2 SYDVKM. Trimming removed 0 bases from V and 6 bases from J, with 8 bases in between. DNA for the CDR3: TGTGCCAGCAGTTTATGGCAGGCAGATGGCTACACCTTC. Residues: CASSLWQADGYTF.

This chain joins TRBV7-2 and TRBJ2-3, with TRBD1 matching 9 bases. V lost 6 bases, J lost 2 bases, and 6 bases stayed unmatched. Germline V CDR1 and CDR2: SGHTA, FQGNSA. The CDR3 contains 15 residues. The CDR3 nucleotides are TGTGCCAGCAGGGAACAGGGGGCGAACACAGATACGCAGTATTTT. This translates into CASREQGANTDTQYF.

This clone came up once. The chain carries TRBV5-4 and TRBJ1-2; the D gene is possibly TRBD1 (5 bases). The CDR3 loop spans 16 amino acids. Trimming pared 6 bases from V and 0 bases from J, leaving 18 bases between. Germline V CDR1 and CDR2: SGHNT, YYREEE (reference sequence). CDR3 coding DNA: TGTGCCAGCAACCCGGAGCTAGACAGCTCTAACTATGGCTACACCTTC. It codes for CASNPELDSSNYGYTF.

V is TRBV7-8 and J is TRBJ2-7; 8 nucleotides match TRBD1. There are 16 residues in the CDR3. Germline V CDR1 and CDR2: SGHVS, FQNEAQ. Trimming at V came to 5 bases and at J to 5 bases, leaving 14 bases not matched to a gene. CDR3 nucleotide sequence: TGTGCCAGCAGCCCGGAGCTGACAGGGGCTCCACACGAGCAGTACTTC. Its protein is CASSPELTGAPHEQYF.

The rearrangement joins TRBV4-1 to TRBJ2-7; 8 bases match TRBD1. This CDR3 region has 16 residues. V was pared by 0 bases and J by 3 bases, with 7 bases of the junction left unmatched. CDR1 is MGHRA, CDR2 YSYEKL, per germline. CDR3 nucleotides: TGCGCCAGCAGCCAAGATCAACAGGGGGGAAGCTACGAGCAGTACTTC. Residues: CASSQDQQGGSYEQYF.

The chain has TRBV7-5 and TRBJ2-7; the table names TRBD2, a call not compared with the DNA. TRBV7-5 is designated a pseudogene. The CDR3 extends over 16 amino acids. The CDR3 nucleotides are TGTGCCAGAAGCTTGGCGGGGCGTATGTTTTCCTACGAGCAGTACTTC. It codes for CARSLAGRMFSYEQYF.